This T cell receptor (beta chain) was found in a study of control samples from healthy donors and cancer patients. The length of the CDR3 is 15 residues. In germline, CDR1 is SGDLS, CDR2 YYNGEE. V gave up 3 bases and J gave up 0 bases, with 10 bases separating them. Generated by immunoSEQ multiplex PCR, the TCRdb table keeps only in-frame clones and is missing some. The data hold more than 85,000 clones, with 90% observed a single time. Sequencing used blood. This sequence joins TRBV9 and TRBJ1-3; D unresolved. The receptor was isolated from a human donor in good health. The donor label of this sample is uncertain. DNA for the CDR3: TGTGCCAGCAGCGGACGACCTCTCTCTGGAAACACCATATATTTT. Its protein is CASSGRPLSGNTIYF.